A selection of T cell receptor beta chains follows, all from one sample in a study of cytomegalovirus exposure and HLA in healthy donors. The repertoire was sequenced with immunoSEQ multiplex PCR; TCRdb's copy has only in-frame clones and lacks some. The sample lists 120,000 or so clones, about 9.4% occurring once. The sequencing sample was made of PBMCs. The source of these receptors is a woman aged 40 to 50 in good health and CMV-seropositive. CDR3s include the opening cysteine and the closing phenylalanine or tryptophan. The order of the fields is D gene, V gene, clone size, CDR3 length, J gene, CDR3 protein. A D gene is named only where the DNA matches it firmly. A row's size may be missing; if present it is once, few, many or a size class.

TRBD1	TRBV2	few	14	TRBJ2-5	CASRWTGPQETQYF
TRBD1	TRBV5-5	NA	15	TRBJ1-2	CASSLDPGGFYGYTF
TRBD1	TRBV27	NA	17	TRBJ2-3	CASSEPFRQGDADTQYF
NA	TRBV30	few	14	TRBJ2-7	CAWSVRARVAEQYF
NA	TRBV7-9	NA	14	TRBJ1-5	CVSSRGGLNQPQHF
NA	TRBV7-6	NA	14	TRBJ1-4	CASSFRAQREKLFF
TRBD1	TRBV5-4	few	14	TRBJ2-3	CASSTGQLTDTQYF
NA	TRBV7-6	NA	13	TRBJ1-1	CASSIRGNTEAFF
NA	TRBV28	few	12	TRBJ1-2	CASSEQGYGYTF
NA	TRBV30	few	14	TRBJ1-1	CAWLMGGSFGEAFF
TRBD1	TRBV5-5	few	15	TRBJ1-2	CASSLTGQTQYGYTF
TRBD1	TRBV27	few	16	TRBJ1-6	CASTTLGQGKNSPLHF
TRBD1	TRBV30	many	11	TRBJ1-2	CAWGQGYGYTF
TRBD1	TRBV28	NA	14	TRBJ2-2	CASRNRGNTGELFF
TRBD1	TRBV7-8	few	15	TRBJ1-4	CASSSTGTKVEKLFF
NA	TRBV5-1	few	16	TRBJ2-7	CASSGYGQNTYESQYF
TRBD1	TRBV9	NA	14	TRBJ1-2	CASSVGGGDYGYTF
NA	TRBV9	few	14	TRBJ1-1	CASSVGSGNTEAFF
TRBD1	TRBV28	few	15	TRBJ1-1	CASSPYRGLEAEAFF
TRBD1	TRBV7-6	few	15	TRBJ2-7	CASSLGRDRLYEQYF
NA	TRBV18	NA	14	TRBJ2-2	CASSPLSDTGELFF
NA	TRBV4-2	few	17	TRBJ2-2	CASSQDIRKVSTGELFF
NA	TRBV27	few	14	TRBJ1-5	CASSPARGRQPQHF
TRBD2	TRBV28	NA	16	TRBJ2-5	CASSPIGGGVQETQYF
NA	TRBV28	NA	14	TRBJ2-3	CASSTYRVEDTQYF
NA	TRBV27	NA	14	TRBJ1-2	CASSLKGAHYGYTF
NA	TRBV11-2	few	16	TRBJ1-3	CASSFSPGSSGNTIYF
NA	TRBV2	few	13	TRBJ2-1	CASALRQYNEQFF
TRBD1	TRBV9	few	14	TRBJ2-3	CASSDTTGGGTQYF
TRBD1	TRBV6-1	NA	16	TRBJ2-7	CASSATGTGKAYEQYF
NA	TRBV7-9	NA	16	TRBJ2-2	CASSLRPLGGTGELFF
NA	TRBV28	NA	12	TRBJ1-1	CASSLLRGGAFF
TRBD1	TRBV14	few	15	TRBJ2-7	CASSQPGQGIFEQYF
TRBD2	TRBV5-6	few	13	TRBJ2-1	CASSLVGGNEQFF
NA	TRBV14	NA	18	TRBJ1-6	CASSQDIGGIGYNSPLHF
TRBD1	TRBV28	NA	14	TRBJ2-3	CASRHRDRTDTQYF
NA	TRBV5-1	NA	16	NA	CASSSNRWGRADEQYF
TRBD2	TRBV5-1	NA	16	TRBJ2-3	CASSLDAGGGTDTQYF
NA	TRBV19	once	16	TRBJ1-4	CASTREGFATNEKLFF
TRBD2	TRBV7-9	NA	16	TRBJ2-3	CASSSSGRVGTDTQYF
TRBD1	TRBV13	few	15	TRBJ2-7	CASSWNTGVAHEQYF
TRBD1	TRBV7-6	few	15	TRBJ1-3	CASSRQGDSGNTIYF
NA	TRBV27	few	11	TRBJ1-1	CASSPGSGAFF
TRBD1	TRBV13	NA	14	TRBJ2-2	CASSPPTGVGELFF
TRBD1	TRBV18	NA	15	TRBJ1-5	CASSLGQGSNQPQHF